The 29 T cell receptor beta chains below all came from one sample that was sequenced in a study of cytomegalovirus exposure and HLA in healthy donors (dated by TCRdb to about 2017). The library relied on the immunoSEQ multiplex PCR assay. For the multiplex PCR, a mixture combining 60 forward primers for TCR Vbeta segments and 13 reverse primers for TCR Jbeta segments was used. TCRdb carries this immuneACCESS record with in-frame sequences only. Its versions omit some clonotypes, under half of them owing to an unresolved V gene in the studies checked, with the rest unexplained. The sample table holds about 120,000 clones, of which roughly a tenth were seen once. The ten largest clones add up to 3% of the sample. Sequencing was carried out using PBMCs. The receptors here all came from a man aged 25 to 40 in good health and CMV-seronegative.

This clone was recorded a few times. This sequence joins TRBV9 and TRBJ1-5; unclear D gene. The germline CDR1 and CDR2 sequences are SGDLS and YYNGEE. V lost 0 bases to trimming and J lost 7 bases, with 11 bases between them. The CDR3 covers 14 residues. The CDR3 coding sequence is TGTGCCAGCAGCGTAGGGGCCGTCAACCAGCCCCAGCATTTT. Residues: CASSVGAVNQPQHF.

This clone was observed a handful of times. The V call is TRBV7-9, the J call TRBJ2-1; 10 bases agree with TRBD1. Germline CDR1 SEHNR, CDR2 FQNEAQ (reference sequence). The CDR3 loop spans 17 amino acids. V was pared by 7 bases and J by 2 bases, with 11 bases of the junction left unmatched. CDR3 in DNA: TGTGCCAGCAACTGGGGGACAGGGGCGGCGACCTACAATGAGCAGTTCTTC. Its translation: CASNWGTGAATYNEQFF.

The chain recombines TRBV10-3 with TRBJ2-3; TRBD2 aligns across 8 bases. V was clipped by 6 bases and J by 4 bases; unmatched bases: 6. CDR1 is ENHRY, CDR2 SYGVKD, per germline. There are 14 residues in the CDR3. The CDR3 sequence: CAISPGLASDTQYF. The CDR3 nucleotides read TGTGCCATCAGCCCCGGACTAGCCTCAGATACGCAGTATTTT.

This clone was counted between two and nine times. V usage is TRBV21-1 and J usage is TRBJ2-7; the table's D call of TRBD2 was not tested on the DNA. TRBV21-1 is reported as a pseudogene. The CDR3 extends over 15 amino acids. CDR3 sequence reads: CASSKEAGTSYEQYF. CDR3 coding DNA: TGTGCCAGCAGCAAGGAGGCAGGAACCTCCTACGAGCAGTACTTC.

This clone was detected a few times. The J gene is TRBJ2-3, the V gene TRBV5-1; the match to TRBD2 covers 12 bases. The CDR3 consists of 14 residues. The V and J ends lost 10 bases and 4 bases, in that order; junction bases with no gene match: 7. CDR1 and CDR2 from the germline V gene are SGHRS and YFSETQ. CDR3 bases: TGCGCCTCAGTAGGACTAGCGGGATCAGATACGCAGTATTTT. It specifies CASVGLAGSDTQYF.

This clone has a handful of counts. The CDR3 region is CASTFRGQNTGELFF. The CDR3 region has the DNA TGTGCCAGCACCTTTAGGGGACAGAACACCGGGGAGCTGTTTTTT. The genes are TRBV2 and TRBJ2-2, with D possibly being TRBD1 (6 bases). Germline lookup yields CDR1 SNHLY and CDR2 FYNNEI. Deletions cut 7 bases from V and 1 base from J, with 13 bases between. The length of the CDR3 is 15 residues. Together with reference TRBV2 and TRBJ2-2, the CDR3 gives the full variable domain: EPEVTQTPSHQVTQMGQEVILRCVPISNHLYFYWYRQILGQKVEFLVSFYNNEISEKSEIFDDQFSVERPDGSNFTLKIRSTKLEDSAMYFCASTFRGQNTGELFFGEGSRLTVL.

This chain joins TRBV2 and TRBJ1-1; D possibly corresponds to TRBD1 (5 bases). V was shortened by 6 bases and J by 0 bases, with 11 bases between the two germline ends. Germline V lookup: CDR1 SNHLY, CDR2 FYNNEI. CDR3 length: 14 residues. The DNA of the CDR3 is TGTGCCAGCAGGCAGACAGTGCTGAACACTGAAGCTTTCTTT. Its protein is CASRQTVLNTEAFF.

This clone was counted a few times. The chain recombines TRBV11-2 with TRBJ2-7, with TRBD2 matching 8 bases. The CDR3 extends over 14 amino acids. Germline V gene sequence: CDR1 SGHAT, CDR2 FQNNGV. The J segment lost 3 bases and the V segment lost 1 base, leaving 2 bases of the junction unmatched. CDR3 DNA sequence: TGTGCCAGCAGCTTAGTAGCGGGAAGCTACGAGCAGTACTTC. It is translated as CASSLVAGSYEQYF.

The rearrangement links TRBV13 to TRBJ2-1; 8 positions agree with TRBD2. From germline, CDR1 is PRHDT and CDR2 FYEKMQ (reference sequence). With 5 bases clipped from V and 7 bases from J, the junction kept 10 bases outside the gene matches. This CDR3 has 15 amino acids. CDR3 coding DNA: TGTGCCAGCAGCCCCGACGCCGGGGGGGGTAATGAGCAGTTCTTC. Amino acid sequence: CASSPDAGGGNEQFF. Looking up the rest from reference TRBV13 and TRBJ2-1 gives the full variable domain: AAGVIQSPRHLIKEKRETATLKCYPIPRHDTVYWYQQGPGQDPQFLISFYEKMQSDKGSIPDRFSAQQFSDYHSELNMSSLELGDSALYFCASSPDAGGGNEQFFGPGTRLTVL.

V is TRBV9 and J is TRBJ1-5; no definite D call. The CDR3 loop spans 13 amino acids. The V end lost 1 base, the J end lost 1 base, and 3 bases lay between the germline ends. In germline, CDR1 is SGDLS, CDR2 YYNGEE. DNA for the CDR3: TGTGCCAGCAGCGTATCGAGCAATCAGCCCCAGCATTTT. Translation gives CASSVSSNQPQHF.

The chain has TRBV5-6 and TRBJ2-3; 11 bases match TRBD2. The CDR3 sequence is 17 residues long. CDR1 and CDR2 (germline): SGHDT, YYEEEE. J gave up 2 bases and V 4 bases, and 9 bases lay outside the gene matches. The CDR3 DNA reads TGTGCCAGCAGCGTCCTACTAGCGGGGGTTACCACAGATACGCAGTATTTT. It codes for CASSVLLAGVTTDTQYF.

The table lists this clone with a few counts. The chain has TRBV10-2 and TRBJ1-2; D possibly corresponds to TRBD1 (6 bases). The germline V gene encodes CDR1 WSHSY and CDR2 SAAADI. This CDR3 spans 13 amino acids. V lost 3 bases to trimming and J lost 1 base, with 6 bases between them. As DNA, the CDR3 is TGCGCCAGCAGTGACAGGGGTAACTATGGCTACACCTTC. Amino acids: CASSDRGNYGYTF.

In this sample, this clone turned up a few times. The rearrangement joins TRBV7-6 to TRBJ2-7; 11 bases agree with TRBD2. The CDR3 totals 15 residues. The germline CDR1 and CDR2 sequences are SGHVS and FNYEAQ. V trimming: 4 bases; J trimming: 1 base; junction bases outside the gene matches: 3. The chain's CDR3 is CASSSTSGGSYEQYF. CDR3 DNA sequence: TGTGCCAGCAGCTCAACTAGCGGGGGATCCTACGAGCAGTACTTC.

The chain combines TRBV30 with TRBJ1-1; TRBD1 is a possible D gene (6 bases). V was pared by 4 bases and J by 0 bases, with 12 bases between. Germline lookup yields CDR1 GTSNPN and CDR2 SVGIG (reference sequence). The CDR3 length is 14 residues. CDR3 DNA: TGTGCCTGGAATAGTGGGGACATGAACACTGAAGCTTTCTTT. Its protein product is CAWNSGDMNTEAFF.

The chain recombines TRBV19 with TRBJ2-1, with a weak D call TRBD2 (5 bases). Trimming shortened V by 3 bases and J by 3 bases, and 12 bases separated the two germline ends. The CDR3 covers 15 residues. CDR1 and CDR2 from the germline V gene are LNHDA and SQIVND (reference sequence). CDR3 bases: TGTGCCAGTAGTATCTATACTAGAAACTACAATGAGCAGTTCTTC. It is translated as CASSIYTRNYNEQFF.

The rearrangement links TRBV5-4 to TRBJ1-1; D is uncertain. CDR3 length: 14 residues. CDR1 and CDR2 (germline): SGHNT, YYREEE (reference sequence). The V gene lost 0 bases and the J gene lost 1 base, with 7 bases spanning the gap. This CDR3 is CASSLDSQNTEAFF. The DNA for the CDR3 is TGTGCCAGCAGCTTGGACAGTCAGAACACTGAAGCTTTCTTT. The full variable domain, its missing parts supplied by reference TRBV5-4 and TRBJ1-1, is ETGVTQSPTHLIKTRGQQVTLRCSSQSGHNTVSWYQQALGQGPQFIFQYYREEENGRGNFPPRFSGLQFPNYSSELNVNALELDDSALYLCASSLDSQNTEAFFGQGTRLTVV.

This chain connects TRBV6-5 to TRBJ2-2, with D possibly TRBD2 on 7 matching bases. The CDR3 is 15 residues long. V lost 7 bases to trimming and J lost 6 bases, with 18 bases between them. CDR1 is MNHEY and CDR2 is SVGAGI in the germline V gene. The CDR3 region has the DNA TGTGCCAGCAACCACGGGGAGGGACACCCCGGGGAGCTGTTTTTT. Its translation is CASNHGEGHPGELFF.

The table lists this clone with a few counts. The rearrangement joins TRBV27 to TRBJ2-7; maybe TRBD1 (6 bases). The V gene lost 2 bases and the J gene lost 4 bases, with 9 bases spanning the gap. The CDR3 sequence is 13 residues long. Germline values: CDR1 MNHEY, CDR2 SMNVEV (reference sequence). Here the CDR3 reads CASSLEQGYEQYF. The CDR3 DNA follows: TGTGCCAGCAGTTTAGAACAGGGATACGAGCAGTACTTC.

The chain has TRBV25-1 and TRBJ2-5; a weak D match, TRBD1 (6 bases). This CDR3 is built from 16 residues. V gave up 7 bases and J gave up 3 bases, with 21 bases separating them. From germline, CDR1 is MGHDK and CDR2 SYGVNS. The CDR3 DNA sequence: TGTGCCAGCACCGCACCTGCACCGGGACACGAAGAGACCCAGTACTTC. Protein sequence: CASTAPAPGHEETQYF.

J is TRBJ2-1 and V is TRBV10-2; D gene uncertain. Per the germline V gene, CDR1 is WSHSY and CDR2 is SAAADI. This CDR3 has 11 amino acids. The ends were cut back, 6 bases at V and 4 bases at J, with 4 bases in the middle. The CDR3 spells CASSQYNEQFF. CDR3 nucleotides: TGCGCCAGCAGCCAGTACAATGAGCAGTTCTTC.

This clone was detected a few times. The V call is TRBV21-1, the J call TRBJ2-6; the D call TRBD1 from the table was never checked on the DNA. TRBV21-1 is a pseudogene. The CDR3 runs 17 residues. For the CDR3, the DNA is TGTGCCAGCAGCATCCGGGACAGGGAGGATGGGGCCAACGTCCTGACTTTC. The encoded protein is CASSIRDREDGANVLTF.

The rearrangement joins TRBV5-1 to TRBJ1-3, with D possibly being TRBD1 (5 bases). Germline values: CDR1 SGHRS, CDR2 YFSETQ. V was pared by 4 bases and J by 2 bases, with 10 bases between. The CDR3 runs 14 residues. Here the CDR3 DNA reads TGCGCCAGCAGCGACGGGACTCCTGGAAACACCATATATTTT. Translating gives CASSDGTPGNTIYF.

This chain links TRBV9 with TRBJ2-3; 12 nucleotides agree with TRBD2. The CDR3 totals 20 residues. Germline assignment: CDR1 SGDLS and CDR2 YYNGEE. With V trimmed by 2 bases and J by 0 bases, 13 bases remained unmatched. CDR3 bases: TGTGCCAGCAGCGTGAGAAGGGGGCTAGCGGGAGGGATTAGCACAGATACGCAGTATTTT. Translating it yields CASSVRRGLAGGISTDTQYF.

This clone was counted between two and nine times. The chain uses TRBV6-1 and TRBJ2-3, with D tentatively TRBD2 (7 bases). Trimming removed 4 bases at V and 2 bases at J, with 10 bases between. The germline V gene has CDR1 MNHNS and CDR2 SASEGT. There are 14 residues in the CDR3. The CDR3 coding sequence is TGTGCCAGCAGTGTGGGGGGGCCCACAGATACGCAGTATTTT. Encoded protein: CASSVGGPTDTQYF.

This clone was seen a few times. The chain combines TRBV7-8 with TRBJ2-7; 7 bases line up with TRBD1. The CDR3 covers 14 residues. Germline loops: CDR1 SGHVS, CDR2 FQNEAQ. Losses at the gene ends were 5 bases for V and 2 bases for J; bases not matched to a gene: 6. The CDR3 spells CASSLKTGPYEQYF. CDR3 nucleotides: TGTGCCAGCAGCCTCAAGACAGGGCCCTACGAGCAGTACTTC. Combining the CDR3 with reference TRBV7-8 and TRBJ2-7 gives the whole variable domain GAGVSQSPRYKVAKRGQDVALRCDPISGHVSLFWYQQALGQGPEFLTYFQNEAQLDKSGLPSDRFFAERPEGSVSTLKIQRTQQEDSAVYLCASSLKTGPYEQYFGPGTRLTVT.

The chain carries TRBV12-5 and TRBJ2-7, with D perhaps TRBD1 (6 bases). CDR3 length equals 13 residues. Germline CDR1 is LGHNT and CDR2 is FRNRAP. The CDR3 DNA reads TGTGCCACTACGGACAGTTCTTCCTACGAGCAGTACTTC. It specifies CATTDSSSYEQYF. Complete variable domain (other parts from reference TRBV12-5 and TRBJ2-7): DARVTQTPRHKVTEMGQEVTMRCQPILGHNTVFWYRQTMMQGLELLAYFRNRAPLDDSGMPKDRFSAEMPDATLATLKIQPSEPRDSAVYFCATTDSSSYEQYFGPGTRLTVT.

This clone was counted between two and nine times. The chain combines TRBV2 with TRBJ2-1; 9 nucleotides agree with TRBD2. The CDR3 runs to 15 residues. Germline CDR1 SNHLY, CDR2 FYNNEI. V shed 8 bases and J 6 bases; nucleotides not matched to a gene: 11. CDR3 DNA sequence: TGTGCCAGCGGCACCCTAGCGGGATGGAGCAATGAGCAGTTCTTC. It encodes CASGTLAGWSNEQFF. The full variable domain, completed using reference TRBV2 and TRBJ2-1, is EPEVTQTPSHQVTQMGQEVILRCVPISNHLYFYWYRQILGQKVEFLVSFYNNEISEKSEIFDDQFSVERPDGSNFTLKIRSTKLEDSAMYFCASGTLAGWSNEQFFGPGTRLTVL.

The sample holds a few counts of this clone. The rearrangement joins TRBV10-2 to TRBJ2-2; 8 bases fit TRBD1. The trim removed 6 bases at V and 4 bases at J, leaving 7 bases unmatched. The CDR3 is 15 amino acids. The germline V gene encodes CDR1 WSHSY and CDR2 SAAADI. CDR3 sequence reads: CASRQGARGTGELFF. For the CDR3, the DNA is TGCGCCAGCAGGCAGGGGGCGAGGGGCACCGGGGAGCTGTTTTTT.

The chain employs TRBV2 and TRBJ2-2; TRBD1 aligns across 7 bases. Looked up from germline, CDR1 is SNHLY and CDR2 is FYNNEI. Trimming cost V 6 bases and J 3 bases; bases outside gene matches: 7. This CDR3 is built from 15 residues. The DNA of the CDR3 is TGTGCCAGCAGCGCCAACAGGGGCGACACCGGGGAGCTGTTTTTT. Protein: CASSANRGDTGELFF.